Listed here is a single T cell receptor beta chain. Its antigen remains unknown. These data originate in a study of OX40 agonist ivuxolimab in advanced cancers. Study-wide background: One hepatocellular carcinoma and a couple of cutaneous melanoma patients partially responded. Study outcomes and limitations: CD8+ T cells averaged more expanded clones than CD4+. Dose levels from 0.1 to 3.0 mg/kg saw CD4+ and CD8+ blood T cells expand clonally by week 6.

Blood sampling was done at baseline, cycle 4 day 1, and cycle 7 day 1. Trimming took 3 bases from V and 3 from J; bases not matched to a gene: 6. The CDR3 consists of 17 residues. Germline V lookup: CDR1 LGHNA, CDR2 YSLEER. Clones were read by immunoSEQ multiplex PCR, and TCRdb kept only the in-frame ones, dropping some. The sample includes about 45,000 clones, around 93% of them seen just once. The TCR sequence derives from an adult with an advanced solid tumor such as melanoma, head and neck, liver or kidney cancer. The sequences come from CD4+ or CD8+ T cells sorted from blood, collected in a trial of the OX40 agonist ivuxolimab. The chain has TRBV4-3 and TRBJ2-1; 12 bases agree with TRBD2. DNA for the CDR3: TGCGCCAGCAGCCAGAGACTAGCGGGAGACTACTACAATGAGCAGTTCTTC. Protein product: CASSQRLAGDYYNEQFF.